A selection of T cell receptor beta chains follows, all from one sample in a study of blood T cell repertoires in COVID-19. TCRdb keeps only in-frame clones here, not all; method: immunoSEQ multiplex PCR. This table holds under 130,000 clones, under 90% found once. Sequenced material: peripheral blood. The receptor set was obtained from a human donor in a cohort sampled during active or convalescent COVID-19. Both conserved end residues are part of each CDR3. Each record gives: V gene, CDR3 length, clone size, J gene, D gene, CDR3 DNA, CDR3 protein. The D gene is left open where the match is weak. Clone size is stated in some rows and not others, as once, few, many or a class when expanded.

TRBV12-3/TRBV12-4	13	-	TRBJ1-1	-	TGTGCCAGCAGTTTTAACAGGAACACTGAAGCTTTCTTT	CASSFNRNTEAFF
TRBV5-1	17	-	TRBJ2-3	-	TGCGCCAGCAGCTTCCCTCAGACAGGCTTCTTCACAGATACGCAGTATTTT	CASSFPQTGFFTDTQYF
TRBV27	15	-	TRBJ1-6	-	TGTGCCAGCAGTTTACGATTCGTCCCTATTTCACCCCTCCACTTT	CASSLRFVPISPLHF
TRBV5-1	16	-	TRBJ2-1	TRBD2	TGCGCCAGCAGCCCCGACAGGGTAGCGGGGGACAATGAGCAGTTCTTC	CASSPDRVAGDNEQFF
TRBV10-2	14	once	TRBJ2-1	TRBD1	TGCGCCAGCAGGGGACAGGGGACCTCCAATGAGCAGTTCTTC	CASRGQGTSNEQFF
TRBV6-1	15	-	TRBJ1-5	TRBD1	TGTGCCAGCAGTGAACCCGGGACAGAGAATCAGCCCCAGCATTTT	CASSEPGTENQPQHF
TRBV28	14	few	TRBJ1-1	TRBD1	TGTGCCAGCAGTTTTCCCTCTCGACAGGGATGGGCTTTCTTT	CASSFPSRQGWAFF
TRBV29-1	12	few	TRBJ1-4	-	TGCAGCGTTGGCAGGGGCGGGGAAAAACTGTTTTTT	CSVGRGGEKLFF
TRBV11-2	15	-	TRBJ2-3	TRBD1	TGTGCCAGCAGCTCACAGGGGGCGCGGGCAGATACGCAGTATTTT	CASSSQGARADTQYF
TRBV7-3	13	-	TRBJ1-2	-	TGTGCCAGCAGCTTAAGTCCAGGGGATGGCTACACCTTC	CASSLSPGDGYTF
TRBV4-2	17	-	TRBJ2-5	TRBD2	TGTGCCAGCAGCCAGGTAGCGGGGGGGCCTGGTAGGGAGACCCAGTACTTC	CASSQVAGGPGRETQYF
TRBV3-1/TRBV3-2	12	-	TRBJ2-3	TRBD2	TGTGCCAGCAGCCAACGACTAGCAGGGCAGTATTTT	CASSQRLAGQYF
TRBV7-9	15	-	TRBJ2-5	-	TGTGCCAGCAGTTCCCGGACAGGAGGGGCAGAGACCCAGTACTTC	CASSSRTGGAETQYF
TRBV18	20	-	TRBJ2-1	TRBD2	TGTGCCAGCTCACCTATCGCGGGACTAGCGGGGGGGAAGAACTACAATGAGCAGTTCTTC	CASSPIAGLAGGKNYNEQFF
TRBV19	12	-	TRBJ1-2	-	TGTGCCAGTAGTTTGAGAGAGGGTGGCTACGCCTTC	CASSLREGGYAF
TRBV5-6	18	-	TRBJ1-2	TRBD1	TGTGCCAGCAGCTTGGCCGGGGCAGGGGGCGCGGAATCATATGGCTACACCTTC	CASSLAGAGGAESYGYTF
TRBV5-6	13	once	TRBJ1-2	-	TGTGCCGGAAGCGGAAGGATTGACTATGGCTACACCTTC	CAGSGRIDYGYTF
TRBV5-6	14	few	TRBJ1-2	-	TGTGCCAGCAGCTTGGGGGGCTTCGACTATGGCTACACCTTC	CASSLGGFDYGYTF
TRBV18	15	-	TRBJ2-7	-	TGTGCCAGCTCACCAATTAGAGGACAGAGCCTCGAGCAGTACTTC	CASSPIRGQSLEQYF
TRBV30	14	-	TRBJ2-3	TRBD1	TGTGCCTGGAGTAGGGGACAGGGGGAAGATACGCAGTATTTT	CAWSRGQGEDTQYF
TRBV2	14	-	TRBJ2-5	-	TGTGCCAGCAGTGAACAGGGTTGGCAAGAGACCCAGTACTTC	CASSEQGWQETQYF
TRBV5-1	15	-	TRBJ1-1	-	TGCGCCAGCAGCTTGGATGGAGGGGTAGCCACTGAAGCTTTCTTT	CASSLDGGVATEAFF
TRBV20-1	14	-	TRBJ1-1	-	TGCAGTGCTAGTCCGGCGGCGGGGCACACTGAAGCTTTCTTT	CSASPAAGHTEAFF
TRBV11-2	16	-	TRBJ2-1	-	TGTGCCAGCAGCTTAGGGGCCGGCGGGGAGTACAATGAGCAGTTCTTC	CASSLGAGGEYNEQFF
TRBV6-5	13	-	TRBJ2-5	-	TGTGCCAGCAGTTTCGCCAGGTTGGAGACCCAGTACTTC	CASSFARLETQYF
TRBV27	14	once	TRBJ2-5	-	TGTGCCAGCAGGGACTGGGGGCAACAAGAGACCCAGTACTTC	CASRDWGQQETQYF
TRBV7-2	15	-	TRBJ1-2	-	TGTGCCAGCACCCAGAACGGGGGAGGGGGCTATGGCTACACCTTC	CASTQNGGGGYGYTF
TRBV12-3/TRBV12-4	13	-	TRBJ1-1	-	TGTGCCAGCAGACGACGGGAAAACACTGAAGCTTTCTTT	CASRRRENTEAFF
TRBV2	14	-	TRBJ2-7	TRBD2	TGTGCCAGCAGTGAAGGGGGGGGACCCTACGAGCAGTACTTC	CASSEGGGPYEQYF
TRBV10-3	15	-	TRBJ1-1	TRBD1	TGTGCCATCAGTGGGTCGGGACAGGGGGACACTGAAGCTTTCTTT	CAISGSGQGDTEAFF
TRBV5-1	19	-	TRBJ1-4	TRBD1	TGCGCCAGCAGCCCCCGAGTAGAAACAGGGGGCGCATTCGATGAAAAACTGTTTTTT	CASSPRVETGGAFDEKLFF
TRBV28	13	few	TRBJ1-1	-	TGTGCCAGCAGTTCCGGGACTAACACTGAAGCTTTCTTT	CASSSGTNTEAFF
TRBV9	15	-	TRBJ1-3	TRBD1	TGTGCCAGCAGCGCACTGACAGGGTTGGGAAACACCATATATTTT	CASSALTGLGNTIYF
TRBV19	16	-	TRBJ2-1	TRBD2	TGTGCCAGCGGGACTAGCGGGGGGGCAACCTACAATGAGCAGTTCTTC	CASGTSGGATYNEQFF
TRBV6-5	16	-	TRBJ2-5	TRBD2	TGTGCCAGCAGTTACTCTTTCGGGGGGGCCCCAGAGACCCAGTACTTC	CASSYSFGGAPETQYF
TRBV28	16	-	TRBJ2-6	TRBD1	TGTGCCAGCTGCGGGCAGGGGGCGCACGGGGCCAACGTCCTGACTTTC	CASCGQGAHGANVLTF
TRBV6-5	15	-	TRBJ2-5	-	TGTGCCAGCAGTTACTCTTGGGTCCAGGGGGAGACCCAGTACTTC	CASSYSWVQGETQYF
TRBV5-1	14	-	TRBJ2-1	-	TGCGCCAGCAGCTTAGCGGTTTCCTACAATGAGCAGTTCTTC	CASSLAVSYNEQFF
TRBV6-5	16	-	TRBJ1-6	-	TGTGCCAGCAGTTACACCCCGGGGGGGAATAATTCACCCCTCCACTTT	CASSYTPGGNNSPLHF
TRBV11-3	13	few	TRBJ1-1	-	TGTGCCAGCAGCTTGGCGGTGAACACTGAAGCTTTCTTT	CASSLAVNTEAFF
TRBV29-1	12	few	TRBJ2-1	-	TGCAGCGTTGGGGGGCCGTACAATGAGCAGTTCTTC	CSVGGPYNEQFF
TRBV7-9	14	few	TRBJ2-7	-	TGTGCCAGCAGCCTTGGACTGTTCTCCTACGAGCAGTACTTC	CASSLGLFSYEQYF
TRBV6-5	13	-	TRBJ2-7	-	TGTGCCAGCAGTCGGACAGTCTCCTACGAGCAGTACTTC	CASSRTVSYEQYF
TRBV5-1	15	-	TRBJ2-7	-	TGCGCCAGCAGCGTCAGTCTGCGGGGTTCCTACGAGCAGTACTTC	CASSVSLRGSYEQYF
TRBV3-1/TRBV3-2	12	-	TRBJ1-4	-	TGTGCCAGCAGCCAGTCCGGGGAAAAACTGTTTTTT	CASSQSGEKLFF
TRBV18	15	-	TRBJ2-5	-	TGTGCCAGCTCACCGTTACCAGGGGAAGAGGAGACCCAGTACTTC	CASSPLPGEEETQYF
TRBV27	10	-	TRBJ1-1	-	TGTGCCAGCGGCTCTAGGGGAGCTTTCTTT	CASGSRGAFF
TRBV19	14	-	TRBJ1-6	TRBD1	TGTGCCAGTAGTATGGGCCAGGGGGGTTCACCCCTCCACTTT	CASSMGQGGSPLHF
TRBV2	17	-	TRBJ2-2	TRBD2	TGTGCCAGCAGAGGGGTAGCGGGCATCTCGAACACCGGGGAGCTGTTTTTT	CASRGVAGISNTGELFF